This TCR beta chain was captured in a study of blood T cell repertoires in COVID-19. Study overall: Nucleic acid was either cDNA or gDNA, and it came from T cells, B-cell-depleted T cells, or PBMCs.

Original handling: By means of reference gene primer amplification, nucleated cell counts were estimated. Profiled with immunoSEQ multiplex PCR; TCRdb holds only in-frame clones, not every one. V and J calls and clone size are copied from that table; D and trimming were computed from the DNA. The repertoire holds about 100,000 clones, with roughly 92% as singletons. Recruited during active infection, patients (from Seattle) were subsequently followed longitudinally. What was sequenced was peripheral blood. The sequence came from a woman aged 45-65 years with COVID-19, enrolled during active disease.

The CDR3: CASSYQENTEAFF. DNA for the CDR3: TGTGCCAGCAGTTATCAGGAGAACACTGAAGCTTTCTTT. The chain combines TRBV27 with TRBJ1-1; D is unclear. The CDR3 length is 13 residues. Between the trimmed V and J ends, which lost 4 bases and 1 base, there was a span of 7 bases. Germline CDR1 and CDR2: MNHEY and SMNVEV (reference sequence).